This T cell receptor (beta chain) was documented in a study of CD8 T cells in ankylosing spondylitis. TCRdb reanalysed the 5' RACE reads using MiXCR and keeps one entry per CDR3 protein. The sample lists approximately 220,000 distinct CDR3 sequences, about a quarter occurring once. The length of the CDR3 is 15 residues. V lost 2 bases and J lost 1; bases outside the gene matches: 2. Germline-derived CDR1 and CDR2 are LGHDT and YNNKEL (reference sequence). This clonotype has at least ten counts. Its specificity is not known. General study results and limits: Disease-linked clones, CD8+, were relatively rare in peripheral blood. Existing reports had already noted some motif variants in reactive arthritis synovial fluid and blood. In ankylosing spondylitis patients, matched synovial fluid reportedly showed significant enrichment of disease-linked clones.

Material for sequencing was blood, either unsorted or a sorted T cell fraction (not recorded which). The TCR comes from a male donor with ankylosing spondylitis or in good health (not recorded which). The J gene is TRBJ1-1, the V gene TRBV3-1; 9 nucleotides line up with TRBD1. As DNA, the CDR3 is TGTGCCAGCAGCCAAAAGGGACAGGGGAACACTGAAGCTTTCTTT. Protein sequence: CASSQKGQGNTEAFF. The complete variable domain, with remaining parts taken from reference TRBV3-1 and TRBJ1-1, reads DTAVSQTPKYLVTQMGNDKSIKCEQNLGHDTMYWYKQDSKKFLKIMFSYNNKELIINETVPNRFSPKSPDKAHLNLHINSLELGDSAVYFCASSQKGQGNTEAFFGQGTRLTVV.